The source of this TCR gamma chain is a study of intestinal T cells in coeliac disease. Regarding the study as a whole: Coeliac and control groups differed significantly in age. PCR duplicates were indistinguishable from repeated CDR3 amino acid sequences. Using TRD kmers, classification was 22 of 22 correct; leave-one-out accuracy reportedly about 91%.

LymphoTrack primers amplified TRG sequences from about 0.2 ug of biopsy DNA. TCRdb called clones from the multiplex PCR reads again using CATT. Of about 380 gamma-chain clones listed, 60% are singletons. V was pared by 5 bases and J by 0 bases, with 4 bases of the junction left unmatched. CDR1 is EGSTGY, CDR2 YDSYTSSV, per germline. This CDR3 is built from 13 residues. For each case, the template was genomic DNA from ten approximately 5-µm formalin-fixed paraffin-embedded scrolls. This clone is labeled as hyperexpanded. The antigen is not known. The chain joins TRGV4 to TRGJ1 or TRGJ2. Input material: a duodenal biopsy. This TCR came from a human donor with celiac disease. The CDR3 bases are TGTGCCACCTGGGTTACGAATTATTATAAGAAACTCTTT. This gives the protein CATWVTNYYKKLF.